This TCR beta chain was profiled in a study of blood T cell repertoires in COVID-19. About the study: Material from acute and convalescent COVID-19 was sourced from the United States, Italy and Spain.

The V and J ends lost 5 bases and 6 bases respectively, with 14 bases between them. Germline CDR1 KGHSH, CDR2 LQKENI. There are 13 residues in the CDR3. TCRdb keeps only in-frame clones here, not all; method: immunoSEQ multiplex PCR. The sample records more than 45,000 clones, roughly nine tenths being singletons. Sequenced sample: peripheral blood. This clonotype originated in a man aged 65 to 79 with acute or convalescent COVID-19. J is TRBJ2-7 and V is TRBV18; D unresolved. Here the CDR3 reads CASSASPQPEQYF. The CDR3 DNA follows: TGTGCCAGCTCAGCGTCGCCCCAACCCGAGCAGTACTTC.